This entry features one T cell receptor (beta chain) sequence. This sample is part of a study of control samples from healthy donors and cancer patients. Using immunoSEQ multiplex PCR, the repertoire was profiled, and TCRdb retains in-frame clones only, with some absent. The table records about 100,000 clones, roughly 84% of them present only once. J was trimmed by 6 bases and V by 0 bases; bases with no gene match: 12. Germline loops: CDR1 SNHLY, CDR2 FYNNEI. CDR3 length equals 17 residues. The V and J genes are TRBV2 and TRBJ2-7, with 9 positions matching TRBD1. This TCR was sampled from a woman aged 45 to 65 in good health. The sequencing input was blood. CDR3 in amino acids: CASSEALLGTGISEQYF. The CDR3 DNA is TGTGCCAGCAGTGAAGCGCTTCTCGGGACAGGGATTTCCGAGCAGTACTTC.